A single sample is the source of the 23 T cell receptor beta chains below, sequenced in a study of identifying expanded T cells in peripheral blood. Here immunoSEQ multiplex PCR was the method, and the copy in TCRdb shows in-frame clones only, minus some. The data hold just over 90,000 clones, with more than 70% observed a single time. The material sequenced was blood. The receptors were gathered from a person between 18 and 70 years old in good health.

The rearrangement links TRBV15 to TRBJ1-4; 7 nucleotides line up with TRBD1. The J segment lost 7 bases and the V segment lost 8 bases, leaving 10 bases of the junction unmatched. Germline values: CDR1 LNHNV, CDR2 YYDKDF (reference sequence). This CDR3 contains 14 residues. CDR3 nucleotides: TGTGCCACCGGGAGGGGGCGAGGCGTTGAAAAACTGTTTTTT. It codes for CATGRGRGVEKLFF.

This chain connects TRBV30 to TRBJ2-5; D may be TRBD2 (6 bases). Germline-derived CDR1 and CDR2 are GTSNPN and SVGIG (reference sequence). The CDR3 consists of 11 residues. Trimming removed 3 bases at V and 4 bases at J, with 6 bases between. CDR3 nucleotide sequence: TGTGCCTGGAGCGGGAGAGAGACCCAGTACTTC. The encoded protein is CAWSGRETQYF.

The V gene is TRBV18, the J gene TRBJ2-3, with D tentatively TRBD2 (6 bases). The V end lost 0 bases, the J end lost 6 bases, and 19 bases lay between the germline ends. Germline CDR1 KGHSH, CDR2 LQKENI. The CDR3 loop spans 17 amino acids. CDR3 residues: CASSPPWGETDVDTQYF. CDR3 DNA sequence: TGTGCCAGCTCACCACCGTGGGGGGAGACGGATGTGGATACGCAGTATTTT.

In this sample, this clone turned up once. This rearrangement joins TRBV11-3 to TRBJ2-5, with D unclear. CDR3 length equals 15 residues. Germline V gene sequence: CDR1 SGHNT, CDR2 YENEEA. The V gene lost 1 base and the J gene lost 5 bases, with 14 bases spanning the gap. The CDR3 spells CASSLGAGESETQYF. CDR3 in DNA: TGTGCCAGCAGCTTAGGGGCAGGCGAGAGTGAGACCCAGTACTTC.

The chain joins TRBV28 to TRBJ1-5, with D perhaps TRBD1 (6 bases). Trimming cost V 3 bases and J 4 bases, with 22 bases left between them. Germline V gene data show CDR1 as MDHEN and CDR2 as SYDVKM. There are 18 residues in the CDR3. The DNA of the CDR3 is TGTGCCAGCAGTTTTAGGCTACTCCAAAAAACAGGGAATCAGCCCCAGCATTTT. Amino acid sequence: CASSFRLLQKTGNQPQHF.

V is TRBV30 and J is TRBJ2-7; perhaps TRBD2 as D (5 bases). There are 14 residues in the CDR3. Per germline, CDR1 GTSNPN and CDR2 SVGIG (reference sequence). V lost 1 base and J 2 bases, leaving 12 bases between the germline ends. The CDR3 region has the DNA TGTGCCTGGAGTGGTACGGGGTCCGCCTACGAGCAGTACTTC. As protein: CAWSGTGSAYEQYF.

The rearrangement uses TRBV13 and TRBJ2-1; D may be TRBD2 (6 bases). There are 14 residues in the CDR3. The V end was cut by 5 bases, the J end by 4 bases, with 12 bases between. Germline loops: CDR1 PRHDT, CDR2 FYEKMQ (reference sequence). In nucleotides, the CDR3 is TGTGCCAGCAGCCGAACGGGGGAGTACAATGAGCAGTTCTTC. It specifies CASSRTGEYNEQFF. The whole variable domain, remainder taken from reference TRBV13 and TRBJ2-1, is AAGVIQSPRHLIKEKRETATLKCYPIPRHDTVYWYQQGPGQDPQFLISFYEKMQSDKGSIPDRFSAQQFSDYHSELNMSSLELGDSALYFCASSRTGEYNEQFFGPGTRLTVL.

This chain links TRBV4-1 with TRBJ2-3, with 7 nucleotides matching TRBD2. The CDR3 has 15 amino acids. V shed 7 bases and J 1 base; nucleotides not matched to a gene: 8. In germline, CDR1 is MGHRA, CDR2 YSYEKL. This chain's CDR3 is CASTYGLGGTDTQYF. The CDR3 region has the DNA TGCGCCAGCACCTACGGACTAGGGGGCACAGATACGCAGTATTTT.

V usage is TRBV27 and J usage is TRBJ1-1; no clear D. The CDR3 spans 11 residues. Germline CDR1 reads MNHEY; CDR2 reads SMNVEV (reference sequence). The V end was cut by 10 bases, the J end by 7 bases, with 13 bases between. The CDR3 loop reads CATVYGLEAFF. CDR3 DNA: TGTGCCACCGTATATGGGCTTGAAGCTTTCTTT.

V is TRBV7-9 and J is TRBJ1-1; tentative D call: TRBD1 (5 bases). Germline loops: CDR1 SEHNR, CDR2 FQNEAQ (reference sequence). Trimming left V 11 bases short and J 0 bases short, with 10 bases between. This CDR3 region has 12 residues. The CDR3 DNA is TGTGCCCATCAGGGTGTGAACACTGAAGCTTTCTTT. It encodes CAHQGVNTEAFF.

The V and J genes are TRBV25-1 and TRBJ1-5; D gene ambiguous. Trimming removed 7 bases from V and 2 bases from J, with 9 bases in between. The germline CDR1 and CDR2 sequences are MGHDK and SYGVNS. The CDR3 spans 13 residues. The CDR3 sequence is CASTGRGNQPQHF. The CDR3 region has the DNA TGTGCCAGCACAGGACGGGGCAATCAGCCCCAGCATTTT.

The chain has TRBV10-3 and TRBJ2-3; 8 bases are a match to TRBD2. The germline CDR1 and CDR2 sequences are ENHRY and SYGVKD. CDR3 size: 16 residues. V was clipped by 6 bases and J by 0 bases; unmatched bases: 8. The CDR3 DNA reads TGTGCCATCAGGGCCTGGGTAGCGGGGAGCACAGATACGCAGTATTTT. It is translated as CAIRAWVAGSTDTQYF.

This chain joins TRBV10-3 and TRBJ2-3, with D perhaps TRBD1 (6 bases). CDR3 length: 16 residues. The germline CDR1 and CDR2 sequences are ENHRY and SYGVKD. V was shortened by 6 bases and J by 1 base, with 17 bases between the two germline ends. The DNA for the CDR3 is TGTGCCATCAGCGAGGGGCCAGGGGAAGGCACAGATACGCAGTATTTT. It specifies CAISEGPGEGTDTQYF.

The chain is built from TRBV18 and TRBJ2-7, with 8 bases matching TRBD1. With 1 base clipped from V and 0 bases from J, the junction kept 8 bases outside the gene matches. The CDR3 loop spans 17 amino acids. CDR1 is KGHSH, CDR2 LQKENI, per germline. The CDR3 loop is CASSPRGQGGGSYEQYF. CDR3 in DNA: TGTGCCAGCTCACCACGAGGACAGGGCGGCGGCTCCTACGAGCAGTACTTC.

The gene calls are TRBV28 and TRBJ2-2; TRBD2 matches 10 bases. CDR3 length: 14 amino acids. Germline V gene lookup returns CDR1 MDHEN and CDR2 SYDVKM. V shed 6 bases, J shed 3 bases, and the junction held 1 base outside the gene matches. The chain's CDR3 is CASRLAGDTGELFF. CDR3 sequence (DNA): TGTGCCAGCAGGCTAGCGGGGGACACCGGGGAGCTGTTTTTT. The variable domain in full, with the rest retrieved from reference TRBV28 and TRBJ2-2, is DVKVTQSSRYLVKRTGEKVFLECVQDMDHENMFWYRQDPGLGLRLIYFSYDVKMKEKGDIPEGYSVSREKKERFSLILESASTNQTSMYLCASRLAGDTGELFFGEGSRLTVL.

The chain uses TRBV28 and TRBJ2-7; no reliable D call. Germline lookup yields CDR1 MDHEN and CDR2 SYDVKM. There are 12 residues in the CDR3. V was clipped by 5 bases and J by 3 bases, with 8 bases between them. The CDR3 sequence is CASSRNNYEQYF. The CDR3 DNA is TGTGCCAGCAGTCGGAACAACTACGAGCAGTACTTC.

The chain links TRBV27 to TRBJ2-7; 9 bases map to TRBD2. Trimming took 5 bases from V and 5 from J; bases not matched to a gene: 10. The CDR3 runs 15 residues. Germline CDR1 MNHEY, CDR2 SMNVEV (reference sequence). In DNA form, the CDR3 reads TGTGCCAGCAGTCCCCTAGCGGGAAATAGGAACGAGCAGTACTTC. Translation: CASSPLAGNRNEQYF.

The rearrangement links TRBV6-6 to TRBJ2-5, with D maybe TRBD2 (6 bases). Germline lookup yields CDR1 MNHNY and CDR2 SVGAGI (reference sequence). This CDR3 is built from 15 residues. V dropped 5 bases and J dropped 5 bases, with 18 bases sitting between them. The CDR3 loop reads CASSQRAAGGETQYF. CDR3 nucleotide sequence: TGTGCCAGCAGTCAGCGGGCCGCTGGGGGGGAGACCCAGTACTTC.

The chain combines TRBV19 with TRBJ1-5; TRBD1 matches 8 bases. V lost 3 bases and J lost 4; bases outside the gene matches: 8. The CDR3 length is 16 residues. Germline values: CDR1 LNHDA, CDR2 SQIVND (reference sequence). The CDR3 DNA is TGTGCCAGTAGTATCACCCAGACAGGGGTAAATCAGCCCCAGCATTTT. It codes for CASSITQTGVNQPQHF.

The chain is built from TRBV5-6 and TRBJ2-1; weak D call: TRBD1 (5 bases). Germline V gene data show CDR1 as SGHDT and CDR2 as YYEEEE. The CDR3 runs to 16 residues. The V end was cut by 0 bases, the J end by 8 bases, with 18 bases between. CDR3: CASSLAPGQMGHEQFF. The DNA for the CDR3 is TGTGCCAGCAGCTTGGCCCCGGGCCAAATGGGGCATGAGCAGTTCTTC.

The rearrangement joins TRBV5-4 to TRBJ2-7, with 9 bases identical to TRBD2. V shed 4 bases and J 3 bases; nucleotides not matched to a gene: 11. Germline V gene lookup returns CDR1 SGHNT and CDR2 YYREEE (reference sequence). The length of the CDR3 is 16 residues. CDR3 region: CASSAPQRGAVYEQYF. CDR3 nucleotide sequence: TGTGCCAGCAGCGCCCCGCAGCGGGGGGCCGTCTACGAGCAGTACTTC.

The chain recombines TRBV2 with TRBJ1-2; the D gene is possibly TRBD1 (5 bases). Trimming took 5 bases from V and 6 from J, leaving 13 bases between them. This CDR3 is 13 amino acids long. Per the germline V gene, CDR1 is SNHLY and CDR2 is FYNNEI. DNA of the CDR3: TGTGCCAGCAGTAATCAGGGTATTGATGGCTACACCTTC. It specifies CASSNQGIDGYTF. Using reference TRBV2 and TRBJ1-2 for the parts outside the CDR3, the full variable domain is EPEVTQTPSHQVTQMGQEVILRCVPISNHLYFYWYRQILGQKVEFLVSFYNNEISEKSEIFDDQFSVERPDGSNFTLKIRSTKLEDSAMYFCASSNQGIDGYTFGSGTRLTVV.

The gene calls are TRBV7-3 and TRBJ2-7, with 8 bases aligning to TRBD1. CDR3 length: 14 amino acids. Trimming at V came to 5 bases and at J to 6 bases, leaving 9 bases not matched to a gene. Germline V CDR1 and CDR2: SGHTA, FQGTGA. The CDR3 is CASSLNQGAGEQYF. The CDR3 region has the DNA TGTGCCAGCAGCCTAAACCAGGGGGCTGGCGAGCAGTACTTC.